This TCR beta chain was captured in a study of circulating and synovial CD4+ cells in juvenile arthritis. Overall study findings and caveats: Some such blood samples were as oligoclonal as synovium.

This CDR3 comprises 13 residues. In germline, CDR1 is SGHRS, CDR2 YFSETQ. The ends were cut back, 7 bases at V and 0 bases at J, with 10 bases in the middle. With regard to this clone: Its target is unknown.

This table comes from immunoSEQ multiplex PCR, and its TCRdb copy is limited to in-frame clones, with some not included. The sample has fewer than 35,000 clones, about 95% seen once; the top ten hold 0.16%. This sequence joins TRBV5-1 and TRBJ1-1, with D perhaps TRBD1 (5 bases). The sample was CD4+ T cells from blood. The receptor was isolated from a human donor with juvenile idiopathic arthritis. The CDR3 loop is CASQDSMNTEAFF. In nucleotides, the CDR3 is TGCGCCAGCCAAGACAGCATGAACACTGAAGCTTTCTTT.